Following are 32 T cell receptor beta chains from one sample sequenced in a study of shared clonotypes between healthy human individuals. Method: immunoSEQ multiplex PCR; TCRdb's copy keeps in-frame clones and lacks some. The table has 90,000 to 120,000 clones, 65% to 75% seen once; the top ten hold about 25%. Sequences were obtained from memory CD8+ T cells sorted from blood. Subset denoted: CD45RO+ cells pooled with CCR7-negative TemRA cells. The receptors here all came from a woman aged 25 to 39 in good health.

The chain couples TRBV27 to TRBJ1-1, with 7 bases fitting TRBD1. The length of the CDR3 is 15 residues. Germline CDR1 and CDR2: MNHEY and SMNVEV (reference sequence). The V gene end was trimmed by 1 base and the J gene end by 2 bases; junction bases not matched to a gene: 4. The CDR3 sequence is CASSLFGTANTEAFF. The CDR3 DNA sequence: TGTGCCAGCAGTTTATTCGGGACAGCTAACACTGAAGCTTTCTTT.

The sample holds a few counts of this clone. This chain connects TRBV29-1 to TRBJ1-2, with D maybe TRBD1 (5 bases). Trimming left V 3 bases short and J 2 bases short, with 10 bases between. CDR1 SQVTM and CDR2 ANQGSEA come from the germline V gene. The CDR3 sequence is 13 residues long. DNA for the CDR3: TGCAGCGTTGATACAGGTTCCAACTATGGCTACACCTTC. Encoded protein: CSVDTGSNYGYTF.

This chain joins TRBV27 and TRBJ2-7; D is possibly TRBD2 (6 bases). The V gene lost 2 bases and the J gene lost 2 bases, with 10 bases spanning the gap. The CDR3 length is 14 residues. Germline CDR1 MNHEY, CDR2 SMNVEV (reference sequence). CDR3 amino acids: CASSLGAGTYEQYF. DNA for the CDR3: TGTGCCAGCAGTTTAGGAGCGGGCACCTACGAGCAGTACTTC.

The chain joins TRBV30 to TRBJ2-7; TRBD1 matches at 7 bases. V shed 2 bases, J shed 1 base, and the junction held 8 bases outside the gene matches. The germline gives CDR1 GTSNPN, CDR2 SVGIG (reference sequence). This CDR3 contains 15 residues. CDR3 residues: CAWSRTGTASYEQYF. CDR3 DNA: TGTGCCTGGAGTCGGACAGGCACAGCGTCCTACGAGCAGTACTTC. Full variable domain (missing parts from reference TRBV30 and TRBJ2-7): SQTIHQWPATLVQPVGSPLSLECTVEGTSNPNLYWYRQAAGRGLQLLFYSVGIGQISSEVPQNLSASRPQDRQFILSSKKLLLSDSGFYLCAWSRTGTASYEQYFGPGTRLTVT.

The rearrangement links TRBV6-5 to TRBJ2-2; D uncertain. The germline V and J ends were trimmed by 6 bases and 6 bases, with 17 bases remaining between them. Germline V lookup: CDR1 MNHEY, CDR2 SVGAGI. The CDR3 spans 15 residues. This chain's CDR3 is CASRHGRVWAGELFF. The CDR3 DNA reads TGTGCCAGCAGGCACGGAAGGGTATGGGCCGGGGAGCTGTTTTTT.

The chain has TRBV2 and TRBJ2-1, with D unclear. The CDR3 has 15 amino acids. V shed 8 bases and J shed 1 base, with 15 bases lying between them. CDR1 is SNHLY and CDR2 is FYNNEI in the germline V gene. The CDR3 sequence: CASCCPGRSYNEQFF. The DNA of the CDR3 is TGTGCCAGCTGCTGCCCGGGTCGGTCCTACAATGAGCAGTTCTTC.

This rearrangement joins TRBV19 to TRBJ1-1; tentative D call: TRBD1 (6 bases). CDR3 size: 12 residues. Germline V gives CDR1 LNHDA, CDR2 SQIVND (reference sequence). Trimming took 5 bases from V and 4 from J, leaving 8 bases between them. This CDR3 is CASSVGATEAFF. Written as DNA, the CDR3 is TGTGCCAGTAGTGTGGGGGCCACTGAAGCTTTCTTT.

V usage is TRBV25-1 and J usage is TRBJ2-7; 7 nucleotides align to TRBD1. CDR1 and CDR2 from the germline V gene are MGHDK and SYGVNS. CDR3 length: 15 residues. V lost 6 bases to trimming and J lost 0 bases; unmatched junction nucleotides: 8. CDR3 protein: CASSRTGDSSYEQYF. The CDR3 nucleotides read TGTGCCAGCAGCAGGACAGGTGACAGCTCCTACGAGCAGTACTTC.

This chain joins TRBV2 and TRBJ1-5, with a possible D match to TRBD1 (5 bases). V was cut by 7 bases and J by 4 bases, with 14 bases left in between. Germline V gives CDR1 SNHLY, CDR2 FYNNEI. The CDR3 is 14 residues long. Here the CDR3 DNA reads TGTGCCAGCACCTCGGGGTGGGGGAATCAGCCCCAGCATTTT. Translation gives CASTSGWGNQPQHF.

About this clone: Other DNA sequences from this sample encode an identical CDR3 as well. The chain combines TRBV11-2 with TRBJ2-7; no definite D call. V shed 0 bases and J shed 3 bases, with 6 bases lying between them. The germline CDR1 and CDR2 sequences are SGHAT and FQNNGV. The CDR3 length is 13 residues. The CDR3 sequence is CASSLETGYEQYF. As DNA, the CDR3 is TGTGCCAGCAGCTTAGAAACCGGCTACGAGCAGTACTTC.

J is TRBJ2-3 and V is TRBV6-6; D is unresolved. Germline V gene sequence: CDR1 MNHNY, CDR2 SVGAGI (reference sequence). CDR3 length: 11 residues. Trimming pared 2 bases from V and 5 bases from J, leaving 2 bases between. In nucleotides, the CDR3 is TGTGCCAGCAGTTACGGAGATACGCAGTATTTT. This gives the protein CASSYGDTQYF.

The V call is TRBV7-2, the J call TRBJ2-1, with 8 bases identical to TRBD2. There are 12 residues in the CDR3. V trimming: 4 bases; J trimming: 9 bases; junction bases outside the gene matches: 2. In germline, CDR1 is SGHTA, CDR2 FQGNSA. Here the CDR3 reads CASSSAGGEQFF. The CDR3 nucleotides read TGTGCCAGCAGCTCGGCGGGAGGTGAGCAGTTCTTC.

This clone was observed a few times. The CDR3 sequence is CASSQDGLAGSSRQFF. The CDR3 DNA is TGCGCCAGCAGCCAGGACGGACTAGCGGGAAGTTCAAGGCAGTTCTTC. The rearrangement uses TRBV5-1 and TRBJ2-1, with 12 bases that match TRBD2. Germline CDR1 SGHRS, CDR2 YFSETQ. The CDR3 length is 16 residues. J gave up 12 bases and V 4 bases, and 14 bases lay outside the gene matches.

This clone was recorded at least ten times. J is TRBJ1-5 and V is TRBV5-1, with a weak D call TRBD1 (5 bases). Germline V gene sequence: CDR1 SGHRS, CDR2 YFSETQ. V was trimmed by 0 bases and J by 6 bases, leaving 7 bases between them. The CDR3 contains 13 residues. The CDR3 loop is CASSLDRSQPQHF. In nucleotides, the CDR3 is TGCGCCAGCAGCTTGGACAGGAGTCAGCCCCAGCATTTT.

The chain is built from TRBV28 and TRBJ1-2, with D perhaps matching TRBD1 (5 bases). This CDR3 has 14 amino acids. Trimming removed 5 bases at V and 4 bases at J, with 14 bases between. The germline CDR1 and CDR2 sequences are MDHEN and SYDVKM. CDR3 bases: TGTGCCAGCAGTCCCATGACAGCCTTCTATGGCTACACCTTC. Amino acids: CASSPMTAFYGYTF.

The CDR3 here is CASSNTERTQYF. In nucleotides, the CDR3 is TGTGCCAGCAGTAACACTGAAAGGACCCAGTACTTC. The rearrangement uses TRBV25-1 and TRBJ2-5; D remains ambiguous. V was trimmed by 5 bases and J by 7 bases, leaving 11 bases between them. The germline V gene encodes CDR1 MGHDK and CDR2 SYGVNS. The CDR3 has 12 residues.

This clone was detected many times. CDR3 residues: CASSQDWSGSGRDTQYF. The CDR3 DNA reads TGTGCCAGCAGCCAAGATTGGAGCGGGAGTGGTCGAGATACGCAGTATTTT. V usage is TRBV4-2 and J usage is TRBJ2-3, with 8 nucleotides matching TRBD2. Germline V CDR1 and CDR2: LGHNA, YNFKEQ. The V gene end was trimmed by 0 bases and the J gene end by 5 bases; junction bases not matched to a gene: 10. This CDR3 has 17 residues.

CDR3 DNA: TGTGCCAGCAGCCTTTTGGGGCGGGGACATAGCACAGATACGCAGTATTTT. Its protein product is CASSLLGRGHSTDTQYF. The V call is TRBV4-2, the J call TRBJ2-3; D tentatively reads TRBD1 or TRBD2 (6 bases each). The CDR3 spans 17 residues. The germline CDR1 and CDR2 sequences are LGHNA and YNFKEQ. V dropped 4 bases and J dropped 0 bases, with 17 bases sitting between them.

The chain joins TRBV28 to TRBJ2-7; D call uncertain. V lost 2 bases and J 5 bases, leaving 7 bases between the germline ends. The CDR3 spans 12 residues. Germline CDR1 reads MDHEN; CDR2 reads SYDVKM. The CDR3 coding sequence is TGTGCCAGCAGTTTAATGCGCAACGAGCAGTACTTC. Its translation: CASSLMRNEQYF.

This clone has more than one count but fewer than ten. The V gene is TRBV18, the J gene TRBJ2-1; D is perhaps TRBD1 or TRBD2 (5 bases each). Germline V gives CDR1 KGHSH, CDR2 LQKENI. CDR3 length equals 15 residues. V lost 5 bases, J lost 6 bases, and 17 bases lay in between. Here the CDR3 DNA reads TGTGCCAGCTCATCGACGGGGATGCAGGGCAATGAGCAGTTCTTC. It is translated as CASSSTGMQGNEQFF.

This clone was detected a few times. It may be a read error: a sequence one base away is much more abundant. This sample also contains other DNA sequences that code for the same CDR3. The V and J genes are TRBV5-1 and TRBJ2-1; 10 positions match TRBD2. The CDR3 extends over 17 amino acids. J gave up 0 bases and V 0 bases, and 3 bases lay outside the gene matches. The germline V gene encodes CDR1 SGHRS and CDR2 YFSETQ. CDR3 protein: CASSLEASGSSYNEQFF. The DNA for the CDR3 is TGCGCCAGCAGCTTGGAAGCTAGCGGGAGCTCCTACAATGAGCAGTTCTTC. Full variable domain (outside the CDR3, taken from reference TRBV5-1 and TRBJ2-1): KAGVTQTPRYLIKTRGQQVTLSCSPISGHRSVSWYQQTPGQGLQFLFEYFSETQRNKGNFPGRFSGRQFSNSRSEMNVSTLELGDSALYLCASSLEASGSSYNEQFFGPGTRLTVL.

This clone has a handful of counts. The genes are TRBV2 and TRBJ2-3; 13 nucleotides agree with TRBD2. The CDR3 covers 16 residues. The germline V gene has CDR1 SNHLY and CDR2 FYNNEI. V trimming: 6 bases; J trimming: 6 bases; junction bases outside the gene matches: 9. The CDR3 DNA is TGTGCCAGCAGCCCCGGGACTAGCGGGAATGGGGATACGCAGTATTTT. It encodes CASSPGTSGNGDTQYF.

The table lists this clone with a few counts. CDR3 sequence reads: CASSATGSSYNEQFF. In nucleotides, the CDR3 is TGTGCCAGCAGTGCTACAGGGAGCTCCTACAATGAGCAGTTCTTC. This chain joins TRBV25-1 and TRBJ2-1, with a possible D match to TRBD1 (6 bases). V was trimmed by 4 bases and J by 0 bases, leaving 10 bases between them. CDR3 length equals 15 residues. The germline CDR1 and CDR2 sequences are MGHDK and SYGVNS.

V is TRBV27 and J is TRBJ1-6, with 9 bases identical to TRBD1. Trimming cost V 6 bases and J 6 bases; bases outside gene matches: 6. Germline V gene lookup returns CDR1 MNHEY and CDR2 SMNVEV (reference sequence). The CDR3 extends over 15 amino acids. The CDR3 region has the DNA TGTGCCAGCAGCCCGGACAGGGGACTTAATTCACCCCTCCACTTT. This translates into CASSPDRGLNSPLHF.

The gene calls are TRBV25-1 and TRBJ2-3; D gene uncertain. This CDR3 has 12 residues. Trimming removed 3 bases at V and 6 bases at J, with 7 bases between. Germline CDR1 MGHDK, CDR2 SYGVNS. The DNA for the CDR3 is TGTGCCAGCAGTGAGCCCCCGGATACGCAGTATTTT. Its protein product is CASSEPPDTQYF.

A few counts support this clone. The chain links TRBV19 to TRBJ2-1, with D perhaps TRBD2 (5 bases). The V gene lost 6 bases and the J gene lost 7 bases, with 19 bases spanning the gap. The CDR3 covers 15 residues. Per germline, CDR1 LNHDA and CDR2 SQIVND (reference sequence). This CDR3 reads CASRPSLGAANEQFF. CDR3 in DNA: TGTGCCAGTAGACCTAGCTTGGGAGCTGCAAATGAGCAGTTCTTC.

The chain carries TRBV28 and TRBJ2-7, with D perhaps matching TRBD2 (6 bases). Germline assignment: CDR1 MDHEN and CDR2 SYDVKM. The CDR3 consists of 15 residues. The V end was cut by 7 bases, the J end by 0 bases, with 16 bases between. The CDR3 reads CASNKLAVSSYEQYF. The CDR3 region has the DNA TGTGCCAGCAATAAATTAGCGGTGAGCTCCTACGAGCAGTACTTC.

V and J are TRBV12-2 and TRBJ1-5; the D call in the table, TRBD1, was not verified against the DNA. TRBV12-2 is noted as a pseudogene. CDR3 size: 18 residues. The CDR3 sequence: CASRPPGTGVWDNQPQHF. CDR3 nucleotide sequence: TGTGCAAGTCGCCCCCCCGGGACAGGGGTTTGGGACAATCAGCCCCAGCATTTT.

The rearrangement links TRBV7-2 to TRBJ2-5; D may correspond to TRBD1 or TRBD2 (6 bases each). Germline assignment: CDR1 SGHTA and CDR2 FQGNSA. CDR3 length: 16 amino acids. The ends were cut back, 1 base at V and 4 bases at J, with 16 bases in the middle. The CDR3 here is CASSLDTGALSETQYF. DNA for the CDR3: TGTGCCAGCAGCTTAGACACGGGGGCGCTTTCAGAGACCCAGTACTTC.

This clone was observed a handful of times. The chain couples TRBV7-8 to TRBJ2-3; tentatively, D is TRBD2 (6 bases). CDR1 is SGHVS and CDR2 is FQNEAQ in the germline V gene. The CDR3 loop spans 14 amino acids. Trimming cost V 2 bases and J 5 bases, with 11 bases left between them. In nucleotides, the CDR3 is TGTGCCAGCAGCTTAATCCCGGAGGGAGATACGCAGTATTTT. Translation: CASSLIPEGDTQYF.

The gene calls are TRBV7-9 and TRBJ2-1; 7 nucleotides match TRBD2. Losses at the gene ends were 5 bases for V and 8 bases for J; bases not matched to a gene: 9. The CDR3 covers 14 residues. Germline V gene sequence: CDR1 SEHNR, CDR2 FQNEAQ (reference sequence). The CDR3 region is CASSARLAAYEQFF. The DNA of the CDR3 is TGTGCCAGCAGCGCCCGACTAGCAGCTTATGAGCAGTTCTTC.

This chain connects TRBV7-2 to TRBJ2-7, with D perhaps TRBD1 (6 bases). Germline V lookup: CDR1 SGHTA, CDR2 FQGNSA. This CDR3 comprises 14 residues. Trimming left V 5 bases short and J 2 bases short, with 13 bases between. The CDR3: CASSETGSPYEQYF. In DNA, the CDR3 is TGTGCCAGCAGCGAAACAGGGTCACCCTACGAGCAGTACTTC.